Listed here are 32 T cell receptor beta chains from one sample, sequenced in a study of blood T cell repertoires in COVID-19. Sequenced by immunoSEQ multiplex PCR; TCRdb stores in-frame clones only, minus some. The repertoire holds over 80,000 clones, with about 87% as singletons. The sample taken for sequencing was peripheral blood. Source of these receptors: a human donor in a cohort sampled during active COVID-19.

The chain has TRBV5-6 and TRBJ1-1; tentatively, D is TRBD1 (5 bases). V lost 0 bases, J lost 1 base, and 10 bases lay in between. The length of the CDR3 is 15 residues. Germline V CDR1 and CDR2: SGHDT, YYEEEE. The DNA of the CDR3 is TGTGCCAGCAGCTTGGGGCCAGGGCAGAACACTGAAGCTTTCTTT. It is translated as CASSLGPGQNTEAFF.

This rearrangement joins TRBV11-2 to TRBJ1-2, with D possibly TRBD1 on 6 matching bases. Trimming cost V 5 bases and J 7 bases, with 17 bases left between them. The germline CDR1 and CDR2 sequences are SGHAT and FQNNGV. The CDR3 contains 14 residues. CDR3 loop: CASSPGTGMGGYTF. As DNA, the CDR3 is TGTGCCAGCAGCCCCGGAACAGGGATGGGTGGCTACACCTTC.

The chain carries TRBV19 and TRBJ2-7; possible D gene TRBD2, 5 bases. Germline V lookup: CDR1 LNHDA, CDR2 SQIVND (reference sequence). The CDR3 has 13 residues. V lost 4 bases and J lost 7, with 14 bases in between. For the CDR3, the DNA is TGTGCCAGTAGTACTAGCCGCTCGGGTGAGCAGTACTTC. Translating gives CASSTSRSGEQYF.

This clone was counted a few times. The rearrangement joins TRBV7-9 to TRBJ1-6, with D possibly matching TRBD1 (6 bases). Germline V gives CDR1 SEHNR, CDR2 FQNEAQ (reference sequence). Deletions cut 0 bases from V and 8 bases from J, with 11 bases between. The CDR3 spans 15 residues. CDR3 in amino acids: CASSLAGGRDSPLHF. The CDR3 DNA follows: TGTGCCAGCAGCTTAGCAGGGGGACGGGATTCACCCCTCCACTTT. The full variable domain, its missing parts supplied by reference TRBV7-9 and TRBJ1-6, is DTGVSQNPRHKITKRGQNVTFRCDPISEHNRLYWYRQTLGQGPEFLTYFQNEAQLEKSRLLSDRFSAERPKGSFSTLEIQRTEQGDSAMYLCASSLAGGRDSPLHFGNGTRLTVT.

This sequence joins TRBV2 and TRBJ2-7; 10 nucleotides agree with TRBD1. The V gene end was trimmed by 4 bases and the J gene end by 1 base; junction bases not matched to a gene: 1. The CDR3 length is 14 residues. The germline gives CDR1 SNHLY, CDR2 FYNNEI. This CDR3 reads CASSGQGASYEQYF. The CDR3 DNA sequence: TGTGCCAGCAGTGGACAGGGGGCGTCCTACGAGCAGTACTTC.

The chain is built from TRBV18 and TRBJ1-5; no firm D call. Per the germline V gene, CDR1 is KGHSH and CDR2 is LQKENI. Trimming shortened V by 2 bases and J by 4 bases, and 6 bases separated the two germline ends. The CDR3 is made up of 13 amino acids. As DNA, the CDR3 is TGTGCCAGCTCACCATCGGTTAATCAGCCCCAGCATTTT. It translates to CASSPSVNQPQHF.

The genes are TRBV19 and TRBJ1-2; D unclear. This CDR3 is 16 amino acids long. V lost 6 bases and J 4 bases, leaving 21 bases between the germline ends. Germline assignment: CDR1 LNHDA and CDR2 SQIVND (reference sequence). CDR3 sequence reads: CASSLQLTGSAYGYTF. CDR3 bases: TGTGCCAGTAGCCTTCAATTGACGGGTTCGGCCTATGGCTACACCTTC.

This rearrangement joins TRBV3-1 (or the pseudogene TRBV3-2) to TRBJ2-3, with TRBD2 matching over 8 bases. The CDR3 consists of 15 residues. With V trimmed by 2 bases and J by 5 bases, 6 bases remained unmatched. Germline-derived CDR1 and CDR2 are LGHDT and YNNKEL (reference sequence). The CDR3 is CASSQPREDRDTQYF. For the CDR3, the DNA is TGTGCCAGCAGCCAACCGCGGGAGGATAGAGATACGCAGTATTTT.

The chain has TRBV5-4 and TRBJ2-7; 11 bases fit TRBD2. CDR3 length equals 17 residues. V was pared by 4 bases and J by 7 bases, with 16 bases of the junction left unmatched. Germline V gives CDR1 SGHNT, CDR2 YYREEE (reference sequence). This chain's CDR3 is CASSPGGIAGGSGEQYF. Written as DNA, the CDR3 is TGTGCCAGCAGCCCCGGGGGGATAGCGGGAGGGTCTGGGGAGCAGTACTTC.

This CDR3 is CASGLVTSGAYDEQFF. The CDR3 bases are TGTGCTAGTGGTTTGGTAACTAGCGGAGCGTACGATGAGCAGTTCTTC. The chain has TRBV12-5 and TRBJ2-1; 8 positions agree with TRBD2. This CDR3 region has 16 residues. Germline V CDR1 and CDR2: LGHNT, FRNRAP. J lost 8 bases, V lost 0 bases, and 9 bases had no gene match.

In its sample, this clone was seen once. This chain uses TRBV12-3 or TRBV12-4 with TRBJ2-3, with D possibly being TRBD2 (5 bases). V was trimmed by 4 bases and J by 7 bases, leaving 9 bases between them. This CDR3 is built from 12 residues. The CDR3 DNA sequence: TGTGCCAGCAGTTCCGGACTGAATACGCAGTATTTT. The encoded protein is CASSSGLNTQYF.

The chain uses TRBV5-1 and TRBJ2-1; 8 bases are a match to TRBD1. CDR3 length: 15 residues. Trimming took 4 bases from V and 3 from J; bases not matched to a gene: 6. Germline values: CDR1 SGHRS, CDR2 YFSETQ. CDR3 bases: TGCGCCAGCAGCCATACAGGGGGTGGCTACAATGAGCAGTTCTTC. It specifies CASSHTGGGYNEQFF.

This clone was recorded once. V is TRBV9 and J is TRBJ1-6; D is unclear. The V gene's germline CDR1 is SGDLS and CDR2 YYNGEE. The CDR3 is made up of 14 amino acids. Trimming cost V 0 bases and J 8 bases, with 9 bases left between them. Here the CDR3 DNA reads TGTGCCAGCAGCGTAGCTACTTTGGATTCACCCCTCCACTTT. Amino acid sequence: CASSVATLDSPLHF.

The CDR3: CATGGGSEQYF. The CDR3 DNA reads TGTGCCACCGGTGGGGGGAGCGAGCAGTACTTC. V is TRBV6-5 and J is TRBJ2-7, with D maybe TRBD2 (6 bases). Germline values: CDR1 MNHEY, CDR2 SVGAGI. The V gene lost 10 bases and the J gene lost 6 bases, with 13 bases spanning the gap. This CDR3 comprises 11 residues.

The genes are TRBV5-4 and TRBJ2-3, with D tentatively TRBD2 (5 bases). The germline V and J ends were trimmed by 4 bases and 4 bases, with 16 bases remaining between them. Germline V gene sequence: CDR1 SGHNT, CDR2 YYREEE (reference sequence). This CDR3 has 15 amino acids. CDR3 protein: CASSLRARRADTQYF. CDR3 nucleotide sequence: TGTGCCAGCAGCCTGAGGGCTCGGCGGGCAGATACGCAGTATTTT.

The table lists this clone with a few counts. This chain links TRBV4-2 with TRBJ1-1, with D possibly matching TRBD1 (6 bases). V was shortened by 4 bases and J by 2 bases, with 14 bases between the two germline ends. Germline V gene lookup returns CDR1 LGHNA and CDR2 YNFKEQ. The CDR3 covers 15 residues. As DNA, the CDR3 is TGTGCCAGCAGCCCGCGGACAGTTTTTAACACTGAAGCTTTCTTT. Residues: CASSPRTVFNTEAFF.

This sequence joins TRBV5-1 and TRBJ2-3; D gene unclear. The CDR3 is made up of 13 amino acids. Deletions cut 4 bases from V and 5 bases from J, with 11 bases between. Germline V lookup: CDR1 SGHRS, CDR2 YFSETQ. The CDR3 loop reads CASSRGPGDTQYF. The CDR3 nucleotides read TGCGCCAGCAGCAGAGGCCCGGGAGATACGCAGTATTTT.

V gene TRBV7-2 combines with J gene TRBJ1-1; maybe TRBD1 (5 bases). Germline-derived CDR1 and CDR2 are SGHTA and FQGNSA. This CDR3 is built from 11 residues. The V end lost 2 bases, the J end lost 8 bases, and 6 bases lay between the germline ends. The CDR3 nucleotides read TGTGCCAGCAGCTTACGGGGGGAAGCTTTCTTT. Amino acids: CASSLRGEAFF.

This chain connects TRBV7-2 to TRBJ1-5; no definite D call. Germline CDR1 SGHTA, CDR2 FQGNSA. The CDR3 length is 15 residues. The V gene lost 0 bases and the J gene lost 3 bases, with 9 bases spanning the gap. The CDR3 sequence is CASSLAPSDNQPQHF. CDR3 DNA sequence: TGTGCCAGCAGCTTAGCGCCGAGTGACAATCAGCCCCAGCATTTT.

V gene TRBV5-8 combines with J gene TRBJ2-3, with TRBD2 matching 13 bases. V lost 7 bases, J lost 2 bases, and 13 bases stayed unmatched. Germline CDR1 SGHTS, CDR2 YDEGEE. The CDR3 spans 18 residues. CDR3 nucleotide sequence: TGTGCCAGCTATCTCCAGAGACTAGCGGGAGGAATCACAGATACGCAGTATTTT. Translation gives CASYLQRLAGGITDTQYF.

The J gene is TRBJ1-4, the V gene TRBV7-2; D gene unclear. The germline V gene has CDR1 SGHTA and CDR2 FQGNSA. The V gene lost 0 bases and the J gene lost 0 bases, with 8 bases spanning the gap. The CDR3 runs 16 residues. CDR3: CASSLASGTTNEKLFF. In DNA form, the CDR3 reads TGTGCCAGCAGCTTAGCCTCGGGAACAACTAATGAAAAACTGTTTTTT.

The gene calls are TRBV9 and TRBJ2-3, with D possibly matching TRBD1 (5 bases). The CDR3 has 15 residues. V was shortened by 2 bases and J by 6 bases, with 16 bases between the two germline ends. The V gene's germline CDR1 is SGDLS and CDR2 YYNGEE. The CDR3 is CASSVMVQPGDTQYF. The DNA of the CDR3 is TGTGCCAGCAGCGTGATGGTCCAACCAGGGGATACGCAGTATTTT.

A few counts support this clone. This CDR3 reads CASGGPSSGHQPQHF. The DNA of the CDR3 is TGTGCCAGTGGTGGCCCCAGCTCGGGTCATCAGCCCCAGCATTTT. The genes are TRBV19 and TRBJ1-5, with D hard to call. The germline V gene has CDR1 LNHDA and CDR2 SQIVND (reference sequence). The V end was cut by 8 bases, the J end by 5 bases, with 19 bases between. The CDR3 loop spans 15 amino acids.

V usage is TRBV19 and J usage is TRBJ1-2; 8 bases match TRBD1. Germline trimming cut 3 bases from V and 8 bases from J; bases unmatched to any gene: 8. The germline CDR1 and CDR2 sequences are LNHDA and SQIVND (reference sequence). This CDR3 comprises 14 residues. The CDR3 loop reads CASSIQAGGLGYTF. CDR3 nucleotides: TGTGCCAGTAGTATTCAGGCAGGGGGCTTGGGCTACACCTTC.

The V gene is TRBV19, the J gene TRBJ2-7; D may be TRBD1 (6 bases). This CDR3 has 15 amino acids. The V gene lost 3 bases and the J gene lost 4 bases, with 16 bases spanning the gap. Germline V gene lookup returns CDR1 LNHDA and CDR2 SQIVND (reference sequence). The CDR3 loop is CASSIGTPRSYEQYF. CDR3 sequence (DNA): TGTGCCAGTAGTATCGGGACACCCCGTTCGTACGAGCAGTACTTC.

The V gene is TRBV12-5, the J gene TRBJ2-1; 7 nucleotides match TRBD1. From germline, CDR1 is LGHNT and CDR2 FRNRAP. The CDR3 is 11 residues long. Trimming cost V 3 bases and J 16 bases; bases outside gene matches: 6. CDR3 region: CASGFDRDPFF. In nucleotides, the CDR3 is TGTGCTAGTGGTTTCGACAGGGACCCCTTCTTC.

The chain recombines TRBV12-3 or TRBV12-4 with TRBJ1-2; a possible D gene is TRBD1 (5 bases). The CDR3 is 11 residues long. V was trimmed by 8 bases and J by 7 bases, leaving 11 bases between them. CDR3 sequence (DNA): TGTGCCAGCCGCAGGGCAGGTGGCTACACCTTC. It codes for CASRRAGGYTF.

The chain employs TRBV28 and TRBJ2-3; TRBD2 matches at 9 bases. Germline assignment: CDR1 MDHEN and CDR2 SYDVKM. This CDR3 has 16 residues. With 3 bases clipped from V and 0 bases from J, the junction kept 4 bases outside the gene matches. The CDR3 protein is CASSFLTSGSTDTQYF. Written as DNA, the CDR3 is TGTGCCAGCAGTTTCTTGACTAGCGGTAGCACAGATACGCAGTATTTT.

V and J are TRBV10-3 and TRBJ2-7; 8 bases match TRBD2. The J segment lost 1 base and the V segment lost 6 bases, leaving 2 bases of the junction unmatched. Germline loops: CDR1 ENHRY, CDR2 SYGVKD. The CDR3 length is 13 residues. CDR3: CAIRIAGSYEQYF. CDR3 bases: TGTGCCATCAGGATAGCGGGATCCTACGAGCAGTACTTC.

The V gene is TRBV28, the J gene TRBJ1-3; D is unresolved. V was clipped by 7 bases and J by 5 bases, with 15 bases between them. Looked up from germline, CDR1 is MDHEN and CDR2 is SYDVKM. The CDR3 contains 14 residues. The CDR3 region is CASMGAWPRNTIYF. The CDR3 coding sequence is TGTGCCAGCATGGGAGCGTGGCCTCGAAACACCATATATTTT.

The gene calls are TRBV3-1 (or the pseudogene TRBV3-2) and TRBJ2-2; 8 bases align to TRBD1. CDR3 length equals 16 residues. The germline V gene has CDR1 LGHDT and CDR2 YNNKEL (reference sequence). V trimming: 4 bases; J trimming: 0 bases; junction bases outside the gene matches: 4. CDR3 sequence (DNA): TGTGCCAGCAGCCGCCGACAGGGGACGAACACCGGGGAGCTGTTTTTT. This codes for CASSRRQGTNTGELFF.

The rearrangement uses TRBV7-2 and TRBJ2-3; 8 bases are shared with TRBD2. Germline V lookup: CDR1 SGHTA, CDR2 FQGNSA. V shed 5 bases, J shed 6 bases, and the junction held 7 bases outside the gene matches. The CDR3 has 14 residues. The CDR3 sequence is CASSLGTRLDTQYF. CDR3 nucleotide sequence: TGTGCCAGCAGCCTAGGGACTAGGTTGGATACGCAGTATTTT.